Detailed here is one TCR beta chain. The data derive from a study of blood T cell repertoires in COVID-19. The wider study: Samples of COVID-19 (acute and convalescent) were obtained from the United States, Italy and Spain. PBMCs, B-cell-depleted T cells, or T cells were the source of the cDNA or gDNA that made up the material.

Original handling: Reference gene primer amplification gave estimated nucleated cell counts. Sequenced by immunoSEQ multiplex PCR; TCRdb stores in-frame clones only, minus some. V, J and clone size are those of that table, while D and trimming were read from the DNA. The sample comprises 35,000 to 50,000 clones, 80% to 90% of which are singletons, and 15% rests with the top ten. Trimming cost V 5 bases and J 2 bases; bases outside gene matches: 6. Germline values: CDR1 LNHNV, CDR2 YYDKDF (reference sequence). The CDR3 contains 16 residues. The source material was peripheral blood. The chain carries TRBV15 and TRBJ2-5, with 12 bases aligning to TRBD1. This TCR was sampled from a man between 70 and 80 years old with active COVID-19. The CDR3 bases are TGTGCCACCAGCGGGGGACAGGGGGCGACACAAGAGACCCAGTACTTC. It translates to CATSGGQGATQETQYF.